This T cell receptor beta chain was captured by sequencing in a study of blood T cell repertoires in COVID-19. Study as a whole: Samples of COVID-19 (acute and convalescent) were obtained from the United States, Italy and Spain. From T cells, B-cell-depleted T cells, or PBMCs came the material, which was cDNA or gDNA.

In the study's own analysis: Reference gene primer amplification gave estimated nucleated cell counts. Clones were sequenced by immunoSEQ multiplex PCR, and TCRdb holds only the in-frame ones, with some missing. Clone size and the V and J calls come from that table; the DNA yielded D and trimming. The sample lists roughly 300,000 clones, about 83% occurring once. The CDR3 totals 15 residues. CDR1 is LNHDA and CDR2 is SQIVND in the germline V gene (reference sequence). The V segment lost 4 bases and the J segment 5 bases; nucleotides outside the gene matches: 5. The sample was peripheral blood. The chain uses TRBV19 and TRBJ2-2; TRBD1 matches 9 bases. The sequence was collected from a woman aged 45-65 years with acute or convalescent COVID-19. CDR3 nucleotides: TGTGCCAGTAGTACAGGGACAGGGTTGACCGGGGAGCTGTTTTTT. Translation: CASSTGTGLTGELFF.